This T cell receptor (beta chain) was recovered during a study of vaccination and CD4 T cells after COVID-19. Background on the study: PCR on nasal swabs identified SARS-CoV-2 in convalescent patients, of whom nine were mild and one severe. Post-COVID specimens were obtained a median 101 days after diagnosis (range 35 to 161).

Germline V lookup: CDR1 LNHDA, CDR2 SQIVND (reference sequence). The CDR3 length is 13 residues. Trimming stripped 2 bases from V and 6 bases from J, with 9 bases between. Researchers used the Oncomine TCR Beta short-read assay to sequence DNA from cultured CD4+ T cells. One entry per CDR3 protein results from TCRdb running MiXCR on the PCR reads. The sample lists 6,500 to 10,000 distinct CDR3 sequences; over 50% were seen once. As for treatment: roughly nine-day PBMC culture with coronavirus spike peptide pools or control peptides (ViraFEST assay). To note about this clonotype: The antigen is undetermined.

The sequence derives from a human donor with COVID-19. Sequenced here: cultured CD4+ T cells from blood, sampled after SARS-CoV-2 vaccination. This chain uses TRBV19 with TRBJ2-3, with D maybe TRBD1 (7 bases). The CDR3 loop is CASSISGGDTQYF. DNA for the CDR3: TGTGCCAGTAGTATATCAGGGGGGGATACGCAGTATTTT.